One sample yielded the 21 T cell receptor beta chains listed below, sequenced in a study of T-cell memory formation after mild COVID-19. TCRdb called the 5' RACE reads again in MiXCR, with one record for every CDR3 protein. The data contain over 70,000 distinct CDR3 sequences, 10% to 15% of them singletons. The source material was PBMCs or a T cell subset sorted from them (not recorded which). The receptors stem from an adult woman who had mild COVID-19 (a few samples of this study predate the infection). Cell type and time point are not known.

The table lists this clonotype with a few counts. CDR3 residues: CASSYPSGTAYGYTF. CDR3 coding DNA: TGTGCCAGCAGTTACCCATCCGGGACAGCCTATGGCTACACCTTC. The V call is TRBV6-6, the J call TRBJ1-2; 7 bases line up with TRBD1. CDR3 length equals 15 residues. Germline loops: CDR1 MNHNY, CDR2 SVGAGI (reference sequence). The V gene end was trimmed by 2 bases and the J gene end by 4 bases; junction bases not matched to a gene: 7.

The sample holds one count of this clonotype. At one end the junction does not follow the germline gene, possibly because of a read error. This rearrangement joins TRBV7-9 to TRBJ2-1; 7 bases fit TRBD1. Germline V gene lookup returns CDR1 SEHNR and CDR2 FQNEAQ (reference sequence). This CDR3 region has 17 residues. The CDR3 region is CASILGEGAGHYNEQFF. CDR3 sequence (DNA): TGTGCCAGCATCTTAGGCGAGGGGGCAGGGCACTACAATGAGCAGTTCTTC.

This clonotype was seen a handful of times. The V call is TRBV11-1, the J call TRBJ1-1; TRBD1 is a possible D gene (5 bases). Germline V gives CDR1 SGHAT, CDR2 FQDESV (reference sequence). Trimming took off 1 base at V and 5 bases at J, with 8 bases between the two ends. The CDR3 totals 13 residues. Here the CDR3 DNA reads TGTGCCAGCAGCTTAGTCGGGGGGACTGAAGCTTTCTTT. It is translated as CASSLVGGTEAFF.

This clonotype has ten or more counts. This sequence joins TRBV7-8 and TRBJ2-3; D is ambiguous. The germline V gene has CDR1 SGHVS and CDR2 FQNEAQ. This CDR3 region has 13 residues. Trimming took off 5 bases at V and 4 bases at J, with 10 bases between the two ends. CDR3 DNA sequence: TGTGCCAGCAGCACGGCTCCAGCAGATACGCAGTATTTT. Translated: CASSTAPADTQYF.

The chain recombines TRBV7-9 with TRBJ2-1; D is unclear. Trimming cost V 1 base and J 3 bases, with 10 bases left between them. CDR1 is SEHNR and CDR2 is FQNEAQ in the germline V gene (reference sequence). This CDR3 comprises 15 residues. Written as DNA, the CDR3 is TGTGCCAGCAGCTTAGATCTCGGCGGCTACAATGAGCAGTTCTTC. This translates into CASSLDLGGYNEQFF.

In its sample, this clonotype was seen a few times. This chain joins TRBV7-9 and TRBJ2-1, with 9 positions matching TRBD1. The CDR3 length is 16 residues. V trimming: 4 bases; J trimming: 5 bases; junction bases outside the gene matches: 9. Germline CDR1 reads SEHNR; CDR2 reads FQNEAQ (reference sequence). The CDR3 here is CASSSPQGAKDNEQFF. DNA of the CDR3: TGTGCCAGCAGCTCCCCACAGGGGGCAAAGGACAATGAGCAGTTCTTC.

The rearrangement links TRBV4-3 to TRBJ2-1, with TRBD2 matching over 9 bases. Germline CDR1 and CDR2: LGHNA and YSLEER. This CDR3 contains 16 residues. V lost 0 bases to trimming and J lost 7 bases; unmatched junction nucleotides: 7. The CDR3 bases are TGCGCCAGCAGCCAAGACCGAGCGGGAGGAATAAATGAGCAGTTCTTC. Its protein is CASSQDRAGGINEQFF.

The chain joins TRBV7-9 to TRBJ2-7, with TRBD2 matching 11 bases. The trim removed 1 base at V and 2 bases at J, leaving 7 bases unmatched. This CDR3 is built from 17 residues. Germline V CDR1 and CDR2: SEHNR, FQNEAQ (reference sequence). CDR3 loop: CASSLGLAGRGTYEQYF. The CDR3 region has the DNA TGTGCCAGCAGCTTAGGACTAGCGGGAAGAGGGACCTACGAGCAGTACTTC.

The genes are TRBV4-1 and TRBJ1-3; D gene ambiguous. Germline CDR1 and CDR2: MGHRA and YSYEKL. This CDR3 comprises 15 residues. Trimming removed 2 bases from V and 0 bases from J, with 8 bases in between. CDR3 loop: CASSQQPNSGNTIYF. CDR3 DNA: TGCGCCAGCAGCCAACAGCCTAACTCTGGAAACACCATATATTTT.

The chain links TRBV4-2 to TRBJ2-2; 8 bases match TRBD2. V gave up 4 bases and J gave up 6 bases; unmatched junction bases: 4. The germline gives CDR1 LGHNA, CDR2 YNFKEQ. CDR3 size: 14 residues. As DNA, the CDR3 is TGTGCCAGCAGCCCCGGGAGGGAGGCCGGGGAGCTGTTTTTT. Residues: CASSPGREAGELFF.

The chain couples TRBV11-2 to TRBJ2-3; the match to TRBD2 covers 15 bases. The CDR3 is 15 residues long. The V and J ends lost 6 bases and 6 bases, in that order; junction bases with no gene match: 4. CDR1 SGHAT and CDR2 FQNNGV come from the germline V gene. The CDR3, as DNA: TGTGCCAGCAGTTATGGGACTAGCGGGAGGGATACGCAGTATTTT. It codes for CASSYGTSGRDTQYF.

V gene TRBV6-5 combines with J gene TRBJ1-1, with D unresolved. Trimming removed 6 bases at V and 1 base at J, with 12 bases between. CDR1 is MNHEY, CDR2 SVGAGI, per germline. The CDR3 consists of 14 residues. Here the CDR3 reads CASRVTPWNTEAFF. CDR3 nucleotide sequence: TGTGCCAGCAGGGTCACGCCTTGGAACACTGAAGCTTTCTTT.

In this sample, this clonotype turned up a few times. The V call is TRBV12-3 or TRBV12-4, the J call TRBJ1-6; 10 bases are shared with TRBD1. V dropped 6 bases and J dropped 0; count of bases not matched to a gene: 8. CDR3 length equals 18 residues. The chain's CDR3 is CASSTDRGMGSYNSPLHF. CDR3 DNA: TGTGCCAGCAGCACGGACAGGGGGATGGGCTCCTATAATTCACCCCTCCACTTT.

The gene calls are TRBV4-1 and TRBJ2-6, with D uncertain. The germline gives CDR1 MGHRA, CDR2 YSYEKL. The CDR3 sequence is 16 residues long. The V gene lost 0 bases and the J gene lost 2 bases, with 8 bases spanning the gap. The CDR3 sequence is CASSQDVGPGANVLTF. The DNA for the CDR3 is TGCGCCAGCAGCCAAGATGTAGGCCCTGGGGCCAACGTCCTGACTTTC.

This clonotype came up a few times. The CDR3 DNA reads TGTGCCAGCAGCTTCCGAGCGGGAGGGCCTTTTGAGCAGTTCTTC. It yields the protein CASSFRAGGPFEQFF. This chain uses TRBV5-4 with TRBJ2-1; 10 bases line up with TRBD2. The CDR3 is made up of 15 amino acids. CDR1 is SGHNT and CDR2 is YYREEE in the germline V gene (reference sequence). The J segment lost 9 bases and the V segment lost 2 bases, leaving 8 bases of the junction unmatched.

This clonotype was observed a few times. The chain has TRBV3-1 and TRBJ2-7, with D unclear. Deletions cut 0 bases from V and 1 base from J, with 7 bases between. Germline CDR1 is LGHDT and CDR2 is YNNKEL (reference sequence). The CDR3 has 14 amino acids. The CDR3 sequence: CASSQDDTSYEQYF. Here the CDR3 DNA reads TGTGCCAGCAGCCAAGATGACACGTCCTACGAGCAGTACTTC.

The V gene is TRBV24-1, the J gene TRBJ2-1, with D hard to call. V lost 7 bases, J lost 0 bases, and 9 bases lay in between. The CDR3 extends over 14 amino acids. Germline V CDR1 and CDR2: KGHDR, SFDVKD. In DNA form, the CDR3 reads TGTGCCACCAGAGACGGAAGCTCCTACAATGAGCAGTTCTTC. Translating it yields CATRDGSSYNEQFF.

This clonotype has just a few counts. The V call is TRBV7-3, the J call TRBJ2-1, with D possibly matching TRBD2 (6 bases). In germline, CDR1 is SGHTA, CDR2 FQGTGA. V was clipped by 5 bases and J by 8 bases, with 16 bases between them. The CDR3 extends over 14 amino acids. The CDR3 loop is CASSPTGGGHEQFF. CDR3 coding DNA: TGTGCCAGCAGCCCGACCGGGGGAGGTCATGAGCAGTTCTTC.

This clonotype was found many times. V is TRBV12-3 or TRBV12-4 and J is TRBJ2-1; 7 nucleotides line up with TRBD2. The CDR3 spans 15 residues. After removal of 0 bases from V and 2 bases from J, the junction contained 1 base not matched to a gene. The CDR3: CASSLAAGPYNEQFF. DNA for the CDR3: TGTGCCAGCAGTTTAGCAGCGGGACCCTACAATGAGCAGTTCTTC.

The table lists this clonotype with a few counts. J is TRBJ2-7 and V is TRBV5-1; TRBD1 or TRBD2 may be the D gene (5 bases each). Germline CDR1 SGHRS, CDR2 YFSETQ. The CDR3 contains 14 residues. V lost 3 bases and J 1 base, leaving 11 bases between the germline ends. The CDR3 region has the DNA TGCGCCAGCAGCTACGGGGCAACTTCCTACGAGCAGTACTTC. Amino acids: CASSYGATSYEQYF. Supplemented by reference TRBV5-1 and TRBJ2-7, the full variable domain reads KAGVTQTPRYLIKTRGQQVTLSCSPISGHRSVSWYQQTPGQGLQFLFEYFSETQRNKGNFPGRFSGRQFSNSRSEMNVSTLELGDSALYLCASSYGATSYEQYFGPGTRLTVT.

This rearrangement joins TRBV6-2 or TRBV6-3 to TRBJ2-1; 9 positions match TRBD1. The CDR3 is 20 residues long. The germline CDR1 and CDR2 sequences are MNHEY and SVGEGT. Trimming cost V 2 bases and J 2 bases; bases outside gene matches: 16. CDR3 residues: CASSYPRQGDYGLAYNEQFF. CDR3 coding DNA: TGTGCCAGCAGTTACCCCAGACAGGGGGATTATGGTTTAGCCTACAATGAGCAGTTCTTC.